Presented here are 3 T cell receptor beta chains from one specimen sequenced in a study of beta chain features in type 1 diabetes. Sequenced material consisted of expressed TCRB transcripts (all of the isolated RNA was reverse transcribed). TCRdb keeps only in-frame clones here, not all; method: immunoSEQ multiplex PCR. The repertoire consists of under 90,000 clones, with about a third occurring once and the leading ten covering 0.4% to 0.45%. The sequenced material came from stem cell memory CD4+ T cells from blood. Receptors originate from a woman between 18 and 30 years old in good health.

The sample holds a few counts of this clone. J is TRBJ1-2 and V is TRBV6-6, with a weak D call TRBD1 (5 bases). CDR1 and CDR2 from the germline V gene are MNHNY and SVGAGI (reference sequence). CDR3 length equals 13 residues. With 10 bases removed from V and 3 bases from J, the gap between germline ends came to 15 bases. The CDR3 sequence: CATTDTLHYGYTF. CDR3 nucleotide sequence: TGTGCCACGACGGACACTCTACACTATGGCTACACCTTC.

In its sample, this clone was seen a few times. V gene TRBV5-1 combines with J gene TRBJ2-5; 7 nucleotides line up with TRBD1. There are 14 residues in the CDR3. V trimming: 4 bases; J trimming: 0 bases; junction bases outside the gene matches: 3. CDR1 and CDR2 from the germline V gene are SGHRS and YFSETQ. CDR3 amino acids: CASSQGTDQETQYF. DNA of the CDR3: TGCGCCAGCAGCCAAGGGACAGACCAAGAGACCCAGTACTTC. Variable domain in full (rest from reference TRBV5-1 and TRBJ2-5): KAGVTQTPRYLIKTRGQQVTLSCSPISGHRSVSWYQQTPGQGLQFLFEYFSETQRNKGNFPGRFSGRQFSNSRSEMNVSTLELGDSALYLCASSQGTDQETQYFGPGTRLLVL.

This clone has only a few counts. V usage is TRBV4-1 and J usage is TRBJ1-2, with 7 bases fitting TRBD1. CDR3 length equals 17 residues. CDR1 MGHRA and CDR2 YSYEKL come from the germline V gene. V lost 1 base and J lost 9; bases outside the gene matches: 17. CDR3 sequence reads: CASSQGPHWRQGESYTF. Here the CDR3 DNA reads TGCGCCAGCAGCCAAGGTCCCCACTGGCGACAGGGAGAAAGCTACACCTTC.